The present T cell receptor (beta chain) was sequenced within a study of blood T cell repertoires in COVID-19. Study information: Researchers got acute and convalescent COVID-19 samples from the United States, Italy and Spain. T cells, B-cell-depleted T cells, or PBMCs provided the cDNA or gDNA that served as material.

The germline V gene encodes CDR1 MDHEN and CDR2 SYDVKM. V was shortened by 5 bases and J by 4 bases, with 15 bases between the two germline ends. The CDR3 loop spans 14 amino acids. Authors' processing steps: For nucleated cells, counts were estimated from reference gene primer amplification. The protocol was immunoSEQ multiplex PCR, while the TCRdb copy is restricted to in-frame clones and leaves out a portion. The V and J calls and clone size are taken from that table; D and trimming were inferred from the DNA. The top ten hold around 20% of the sample, which has approximately 130,000 clones, approximately 84% seen once.

The sequencing sample was made of peripheral blood. The sequence was collected from a woman aged 45-60 years who had recovered from COVID-19. The genes are TRBV28 and TRBJ2-7; no clear D gene. Written as DNA, the CDR3 is TGTGCCAGCAGTGGCCCCCCTCTTTTGTACGAGCAGTACTTC. As protein: CASSGPPLLYEQYF.